This T cell receptor beta chain was found in a study of T-cell reconstitution after alpha-beta-depleted transplantation in children. This clonotype showed up just a few times. Preparation of the TCRbeta library used unique molecular identifiers. Each CDR3 protein is one row after TCRdb ran MiXCR on the PCR reads. Of some 600,000 distinct CDR3 sequences in the sample, about 15% were seen once. The CDR3 is made up of 16 amino acids. Germline V CDR1 and CDR2: KGHDR, SFDVKD. V trimming: 6 bases; J trimming: 2 bases; junction bases outside the gene matches: 7. The sequences come from PBMCs from the stem cell graft donor, collected from the stem cell graft. The sequence came from a human donor who donated a stem cell graft to a child with acute myeloid leukemia. The chain employs TRBV24-1 and TRBJ2-3, with 10 bases matching TRBD1. CDR3 in DNA: TGTGCCACCAGTAACCGGGACAGGGGCTACACAGATACGCAGTATTTT. Its translation: CATSNRDRGYTDTQYF.